This T cell receptor (beta chain) was recorded in a study of blood T cell repertoires in COVID-19. The CDR3 extends over 13 amino acids. V was clipped by 1 base and J by 6 bases, with 10 bases between them. Germline CDR1 reads MNHEY; CDR2 reads SVGEGT. The data were produced by immunoSEQ multiplex PCR, yet TCRdb's version contains in-frame clones alone and is incomplete. The data show fewer than 350,000 clones, with 86% seen just once and about 8.8% held by the top ten. This TCR was recovered from a man aged 35 to 55 with active or convalescent COVID-19. This rearrangement joins TRBV6-2 or TRBV6-3 to TRBJ2-7, with D hard to call. Sequencing used peripheral blood. The CDR3 bases are TGTGCCAGCAGTTACTATCCGTCAGGCGAGCAGTACTTC. It yields the protein CASSYYPSGEQYF.